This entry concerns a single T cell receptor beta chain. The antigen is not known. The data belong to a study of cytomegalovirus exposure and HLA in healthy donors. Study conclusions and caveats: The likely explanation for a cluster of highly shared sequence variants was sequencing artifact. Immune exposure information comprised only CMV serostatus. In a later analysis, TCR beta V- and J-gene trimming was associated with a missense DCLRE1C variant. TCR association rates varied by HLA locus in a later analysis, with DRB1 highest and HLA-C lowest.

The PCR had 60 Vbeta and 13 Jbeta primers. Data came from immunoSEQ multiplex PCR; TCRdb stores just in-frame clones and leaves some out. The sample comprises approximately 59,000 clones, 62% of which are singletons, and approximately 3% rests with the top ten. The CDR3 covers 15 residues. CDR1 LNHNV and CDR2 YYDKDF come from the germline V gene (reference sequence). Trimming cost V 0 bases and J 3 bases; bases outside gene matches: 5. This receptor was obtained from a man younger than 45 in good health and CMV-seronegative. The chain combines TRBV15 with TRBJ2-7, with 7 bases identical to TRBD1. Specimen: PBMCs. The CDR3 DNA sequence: TGTGCCACCAGCAGAGACACGGGACAGCTCTACGAGCAGTACTTC. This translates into CATSRDTGQLYEQYF.